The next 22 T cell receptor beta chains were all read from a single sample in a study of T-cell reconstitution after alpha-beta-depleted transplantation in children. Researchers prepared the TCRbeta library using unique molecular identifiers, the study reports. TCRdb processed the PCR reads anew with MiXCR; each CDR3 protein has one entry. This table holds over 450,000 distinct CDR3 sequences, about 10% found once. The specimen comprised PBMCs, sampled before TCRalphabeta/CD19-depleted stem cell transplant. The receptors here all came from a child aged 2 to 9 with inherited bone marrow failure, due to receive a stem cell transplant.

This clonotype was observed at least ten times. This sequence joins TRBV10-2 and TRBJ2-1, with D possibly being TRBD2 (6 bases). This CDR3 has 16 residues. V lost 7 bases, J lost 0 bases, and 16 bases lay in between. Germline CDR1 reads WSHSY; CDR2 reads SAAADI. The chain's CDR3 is CASIGIAVSSYNEQFF. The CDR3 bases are TGCGCCAGCATAGGTATAGCGGTAAGCTCCTACAATGAGCAGTTCTTC.

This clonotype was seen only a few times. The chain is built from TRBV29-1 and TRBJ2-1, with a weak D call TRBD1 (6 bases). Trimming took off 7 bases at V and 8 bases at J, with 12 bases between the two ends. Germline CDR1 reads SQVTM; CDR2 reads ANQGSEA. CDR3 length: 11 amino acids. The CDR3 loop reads CSAMTGYEQFF. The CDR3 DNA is TGCAGCGCTATGACAGGCTATGAGCAGTTCTTC.

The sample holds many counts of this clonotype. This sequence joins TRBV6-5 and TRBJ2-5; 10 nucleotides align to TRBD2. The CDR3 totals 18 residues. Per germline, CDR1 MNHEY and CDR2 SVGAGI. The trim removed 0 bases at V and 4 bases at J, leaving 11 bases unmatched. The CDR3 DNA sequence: TGTGCCAGCAGTTACTCCCCCCCTCTAGCGGGAGTCTTAGAGACCCAGTACTTC. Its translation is CASSYSPPLAGVLETQYF.

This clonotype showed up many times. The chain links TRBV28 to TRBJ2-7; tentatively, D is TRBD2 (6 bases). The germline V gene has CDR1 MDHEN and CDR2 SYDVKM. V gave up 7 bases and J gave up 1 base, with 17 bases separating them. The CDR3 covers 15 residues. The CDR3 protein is CASISGGLPSYEQYF. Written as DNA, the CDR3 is TGTGCCAGCATTAGTGGTGGACTACCGTCCTACGAGCAGTACTTC.

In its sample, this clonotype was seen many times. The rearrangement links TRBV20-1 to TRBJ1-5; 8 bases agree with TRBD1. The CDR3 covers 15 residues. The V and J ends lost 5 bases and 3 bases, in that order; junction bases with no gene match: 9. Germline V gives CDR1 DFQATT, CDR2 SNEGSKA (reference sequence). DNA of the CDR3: TGCAGTGCTCTCCGGGCAGGGGGCGTCAATCAGCCCCAGCATTTT. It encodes CSALRAGGVNQPQHF.

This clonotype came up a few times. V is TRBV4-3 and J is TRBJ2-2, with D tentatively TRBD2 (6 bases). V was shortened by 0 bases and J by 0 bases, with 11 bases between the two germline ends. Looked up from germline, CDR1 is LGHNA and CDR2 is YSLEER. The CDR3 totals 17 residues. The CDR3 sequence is CASSQERAGPNTGELFF. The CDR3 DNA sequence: TGCGCCAGCAGCCAAGAGAGGGCGGGACCGAACACCGGGGAGCTGTTTTTT.

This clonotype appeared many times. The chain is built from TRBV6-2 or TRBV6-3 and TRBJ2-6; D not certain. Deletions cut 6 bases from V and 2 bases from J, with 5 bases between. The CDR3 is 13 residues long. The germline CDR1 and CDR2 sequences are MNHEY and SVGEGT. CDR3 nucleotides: TGTGCCAGCAGCCGTACTGGGGCCAACGTCCTGACTTTC. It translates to CASSRTGANVLTF.

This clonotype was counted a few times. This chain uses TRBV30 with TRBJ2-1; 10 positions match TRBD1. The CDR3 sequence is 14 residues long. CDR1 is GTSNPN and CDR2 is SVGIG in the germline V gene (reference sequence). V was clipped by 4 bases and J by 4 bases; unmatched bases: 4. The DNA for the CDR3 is TGTGCCTGGAATTGGGGACAGGGGTACAATGAGCAGTTCTTC. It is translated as CAWNWGQGYNEQFF.

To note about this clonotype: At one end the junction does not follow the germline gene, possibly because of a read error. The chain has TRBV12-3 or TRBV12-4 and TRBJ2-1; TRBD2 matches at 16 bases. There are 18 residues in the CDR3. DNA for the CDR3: TGTGCCATCAGTTTAGGGACTAGCGGGAGGGGTCATGGTGGTGAGCAGTTCTTC. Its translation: CAISLGTSGRGHGGEQFF.

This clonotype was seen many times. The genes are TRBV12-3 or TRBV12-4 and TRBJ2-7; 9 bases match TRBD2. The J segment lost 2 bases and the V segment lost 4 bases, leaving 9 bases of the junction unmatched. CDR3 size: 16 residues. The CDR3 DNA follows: TGTGCCAGCAGTTCTCAAATAGCGGGGGCCGCCTACGAGCAGTACTTC. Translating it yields CASSSQIAGAAYEQYF.

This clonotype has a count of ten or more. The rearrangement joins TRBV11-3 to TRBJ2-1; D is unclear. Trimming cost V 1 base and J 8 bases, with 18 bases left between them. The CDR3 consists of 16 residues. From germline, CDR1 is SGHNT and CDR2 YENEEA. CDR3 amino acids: CASSLGRDPVTHEQFF. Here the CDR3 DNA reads TGTGCCAGCAGCTTAGGACGCGACCCGGTAACCCATGAGCAGTTCTTC.

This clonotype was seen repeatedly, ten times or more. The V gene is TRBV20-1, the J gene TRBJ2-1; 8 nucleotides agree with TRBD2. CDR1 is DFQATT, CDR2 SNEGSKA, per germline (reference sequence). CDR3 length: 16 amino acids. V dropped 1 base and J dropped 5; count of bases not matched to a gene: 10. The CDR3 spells CSARVAGPLRNNEQFF. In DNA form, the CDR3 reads TGCAGTGCTAGAGTAGCGGGACCCCTCCGGAACAATGAGCAGTTCTTC.

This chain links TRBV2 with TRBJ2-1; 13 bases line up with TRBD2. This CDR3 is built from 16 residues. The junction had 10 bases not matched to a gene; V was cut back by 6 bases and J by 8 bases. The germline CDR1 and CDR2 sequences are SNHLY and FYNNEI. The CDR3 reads CASRDPGLAGLHEQFF. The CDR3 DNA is TGTGCCAGCAGGGACCCGGGACTAGCGGGATTGCATGAGCAGTTCTTC.

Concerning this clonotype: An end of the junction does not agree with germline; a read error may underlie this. The chain's CDR3 is CACSQERCSKDSNQPQHF. The DNA of the CDR3 is TGTGCCTGCAGCCAAGAGAGGTGCAGTAAGGATAGCAATCAGCCCCAGCATTTT. The rearrangement links TRBV3-1 to TRBJ1-5, with D hard to call. The CDR3 covers 18 residues. Germline loops: CDR1 LGHDT, CDR2 YNNKEL (reference sequence).

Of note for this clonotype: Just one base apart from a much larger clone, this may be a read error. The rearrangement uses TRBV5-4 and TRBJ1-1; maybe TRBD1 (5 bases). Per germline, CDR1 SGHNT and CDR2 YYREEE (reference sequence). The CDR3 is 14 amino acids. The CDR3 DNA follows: TGTGCCAGCAGCTTGTCTGAGGGGAACACTGAAGCTCTCTTT. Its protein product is CASSLSEGNTEALF. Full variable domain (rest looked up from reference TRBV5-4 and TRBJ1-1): ETGVTQSPTHLIKTRGQQVTLRCSSQSGHNTVSWYQQALGQGPQFIFQYYREEENGRGNFPPRFSGLQFPNYSSELNVNALELDDSALYLCASSLSEGNTEALFGQGTRLTVV.

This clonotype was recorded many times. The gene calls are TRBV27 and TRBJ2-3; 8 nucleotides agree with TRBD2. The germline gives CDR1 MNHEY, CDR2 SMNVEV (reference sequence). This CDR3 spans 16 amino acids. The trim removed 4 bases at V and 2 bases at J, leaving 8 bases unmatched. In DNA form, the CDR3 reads TGTGCCAGCAGTTCCCCGGGACTAGATATCACAGATACGCAGTATTTT. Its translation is CASSSPGLDITDTQYF.

The DNA of the CDR3 is TGTGCCAGCAGTCCGCGACAGGCGAGGGATGGCTACACCTTC. It codes for CASSPRQARDGYTF. This chain connects TRBV12-3 or TRBV12-4 to TRBJ1-2; a possible D gene is TRBD1 (6 bases). V gave up 5 bases and J gave up 6 bases, with 16 bases separating them. This CDR3 has 14 residues.

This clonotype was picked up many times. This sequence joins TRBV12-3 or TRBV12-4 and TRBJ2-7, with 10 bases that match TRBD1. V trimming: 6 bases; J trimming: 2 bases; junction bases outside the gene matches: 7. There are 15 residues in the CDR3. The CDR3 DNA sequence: TGTGCCAGCAGACCCGGACAGGGGGATACCTACGAGCAGTACTTC. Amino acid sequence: CASRPGQGDTYEQYF.

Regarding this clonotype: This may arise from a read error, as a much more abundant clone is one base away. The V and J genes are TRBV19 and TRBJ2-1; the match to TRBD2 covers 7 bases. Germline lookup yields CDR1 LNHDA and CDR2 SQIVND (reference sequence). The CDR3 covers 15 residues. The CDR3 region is CASSIVAGVGNDQFF. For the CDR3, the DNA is TGTGCCAGTAGTATAGTTGCGGGAGTTGGCAATGACCAGTTCTTC.

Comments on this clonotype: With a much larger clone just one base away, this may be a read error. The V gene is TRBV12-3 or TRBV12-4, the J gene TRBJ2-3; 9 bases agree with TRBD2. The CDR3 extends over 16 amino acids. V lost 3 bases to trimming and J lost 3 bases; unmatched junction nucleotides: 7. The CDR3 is CASSFQREAVTDTQYF. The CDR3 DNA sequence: TGTGCCAGCAGTTTCCAGCGGGAGGCAGTAACAGATACGCAGTATTTT.

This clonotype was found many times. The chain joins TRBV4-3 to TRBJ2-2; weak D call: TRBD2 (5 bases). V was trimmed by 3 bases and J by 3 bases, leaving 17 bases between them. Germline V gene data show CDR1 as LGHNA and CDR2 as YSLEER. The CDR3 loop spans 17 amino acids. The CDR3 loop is CASSQADGGRDTGELFF. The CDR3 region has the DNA TGCGCCAGCAGCCAGGCGGACGGTGGGCGGGACACCGGGGAGCTGTTTTTT.

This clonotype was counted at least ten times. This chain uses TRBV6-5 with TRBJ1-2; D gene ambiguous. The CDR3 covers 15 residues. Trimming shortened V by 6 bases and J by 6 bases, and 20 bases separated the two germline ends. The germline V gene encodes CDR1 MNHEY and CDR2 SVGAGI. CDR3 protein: CASSHRGRLTNGYTF. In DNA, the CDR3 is TGTGCCAGCAGCCACCGCGGGCGTCTAACAAATGGCTACACCTTC.